A single sample gave rise to the 5 T cell receptor beta chains below, sequenced in a study of OX40 agonist ivuxolimab in advanced cancers. Here immunoSEQ multiplex PCR was the method, and the copy in TCRdb shows in-frame clones only, minus some. The sample includes 65,000 to 95,000 clones, 84% of them seen just once. Material: CD4+ or CD8+ T cells sorted from blood, obtained in a trial of the OX40 agonist ivuxolimab. These receptors originate from an adult with an advanced solid tumor such as melanoma, head and neck, liver or kidney cancer.

This clone is a singleton in its sample. This chain joins TRBV18 and TRBJ1-2; 9 nucleotides align to TRBD1. After removal of 4 bases from V and 5 bases from J, the junction contained 8 bases not matched to a gene. The CDR3 is 15 residues long. Germline CDR1 is KGHSH and CDR2 is LQKENI. CDR3 protein: CASSLQGAQEYGYTF. The CDR3 DNA follows: TGTGCCAGCTCACTACAGGGGGCGCAGGAATATGGCTACACCTTC.

V usage is TRBV5-5 and J usage is TRBJ2-3; D gene ambiguous. V lost 3 bases, J lost 2 bases, and 4 bases lay in between. Germline V gene sequence: CDR1 SGHKS, CDR2 YYEKEE (reference sequence). CDR3 length equals 12 residues. The CDR3 nucleotides are TGTGCCAGCAGCTCCACCACAGATACGCAGTATTTT. It specifies CASSSTTDTQYF.

V gene TRBV7-9 combines with J gene TRBJ1-3; possible D gene TRBD1, 6 bases. The V end was cut by 6 bases, the J end by 0 bases, with 24 bases between. The CDR3 totals 19 residues. Germline values: CDR1 SEHNR, CDR2 FQNEAQ (reference sequence). The CDR3 sequence: CASSPTVSGAGSSGNTIYF. The CDR3 DNA follows: TGTGCCAGCAGTCCGACAGTGTCAGGGGCTGGGAGCTCTGGAAACACCATATATTTT.

CDR3: CASAASYEQYF. The CDR3 DNA sequence: TGTGCCAGCGCTGCTTCCTACGAGCAGTACTTC. The rearrangement uses TRBV6-1 and TRBJ2-7; unclear D gene. CDR1 is MNHNS and CDR2 is SASEGT in the germline V gene. V was cut by 8 bases and J by 1 base, with 6 bases left in between. This CDR3 has 11 residues.

This clone was observed once. This chain joins TRBV7-2 and TRBJ1-2; D might be TRBD1 (6 bases). The CDR3 length is 14 residues. Trimming took off 4 bases at V and 3 bases at J, with 12 bases between the two ends. Germline lookup yields CDR1 SGHTA and CDR2 FQGNSA. For the CDR3, the DNA is TGTGCCAGCAGCTCCGGAACAGGGCACTATGGCTACACCTTC. It yields the protein CASSSGTGHYGYTF.